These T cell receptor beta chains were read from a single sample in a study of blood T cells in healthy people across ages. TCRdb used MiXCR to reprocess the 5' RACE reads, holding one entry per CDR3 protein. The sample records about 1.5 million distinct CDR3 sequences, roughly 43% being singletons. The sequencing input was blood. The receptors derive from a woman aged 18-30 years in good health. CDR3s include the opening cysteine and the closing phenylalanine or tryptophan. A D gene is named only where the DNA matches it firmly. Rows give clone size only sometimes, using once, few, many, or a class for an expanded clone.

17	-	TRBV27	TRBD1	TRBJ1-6	TGTGCCAGCAGTTTATTGGGACAGAGCATCTATAATTCACCCCTCCACTTT	CASSLLGQSIYNSPLHF
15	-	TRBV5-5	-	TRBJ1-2	TGTGCCAGCAGCTCAACTCCCGGACAGTTTTATGGCTACACCTTC	CASSSTPGQFYGYTF
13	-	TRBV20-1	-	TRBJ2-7	TGCAGTGCGCGGCCGGACACGAACTACGAGCAGTACTTC	CSARPDTNYEQYF
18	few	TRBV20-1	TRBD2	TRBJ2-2	TGCAGTGCTGACGATTTGACTAGCGGGAGGACTAACACCGGGGAGCTGTTTTTT	CSADDLTSGRTNTGELFF
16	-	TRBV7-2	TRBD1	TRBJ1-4	TGTGCCAGCAGCTCCGCTTACGGGACAGGGAATGAAAAACTGTTTTTT	CASSSAYGTGNEKLFF
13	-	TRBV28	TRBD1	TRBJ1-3	TGTGCCAGCGGGACAGGGGCAGGAAACACCATATATTTT	CASGTGAGNTIYF
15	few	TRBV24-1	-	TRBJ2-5	TGTGCCACCAGTGATTATGGGGAGTCTCACCGGGAGCAGTACTTC	CATSDYGESHREQYF
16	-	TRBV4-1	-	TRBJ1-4	TGCGCCAGCAGCCAAGGTTGGGGGAGGACTAATGAAAAACTGTTTTTT	CASSQGWGRTNEKLFF
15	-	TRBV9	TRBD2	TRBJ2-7	TGTGCCAGCAGCGACGGGACTAGCGGACGCTACGAGCAGTACTTC	CASSDGTSGRYEQYF
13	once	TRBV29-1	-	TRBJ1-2	TGCAGCGGTGAGAGTGGGCATAGCTATGGCTACACCTTC	CSGESGHSYGYTF
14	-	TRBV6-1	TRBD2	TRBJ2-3	TGTGCCAGTCCCGGGACTAGCGTCACAGATACGCAGTATTTT	CASPGTSVTDTQYF
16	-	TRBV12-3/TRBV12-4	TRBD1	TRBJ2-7	TGTGCCAGCAGGACTAGGACAGGGGGCCTAAGGTTCGAGCAGTACTTC	CASRTRTGGLRFEQYF
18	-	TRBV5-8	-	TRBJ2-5	TGTGCCAGCAGCTTGGTTCTCGGTTTGATGCGGGTCCCCAATGAGCAGTACTTC	CASSLVLGLMRVPNEQYF
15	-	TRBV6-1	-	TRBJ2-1	TGTGCCGGATCCTCCGGGACCCAGTCCTACAATGAGCAGTTCTTC	CAGSSGTQSYNEQFF
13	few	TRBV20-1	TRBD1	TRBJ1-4	TGCAGTGCTAGGGACAGGGGTAATGAAAAACTGTTTTTT	CSARDRGNEKLFF
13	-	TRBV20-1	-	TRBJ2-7	TGCAGTGCTCCCGGGACGGGGGCCTACGAGCAGTACTTC	CSAPGTGAYEQYF
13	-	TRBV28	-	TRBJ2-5	TGTGCCAGCAGTTTCGGGGACCAAGAGACCCAGTACTTC	CASSFGDQETQYF
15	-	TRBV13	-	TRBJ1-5	TGTGCCAGCAGCTCGCAGGAGCGGGGCAATCAGCCCCAGCATTTT	CASSSQERGNQPQHF
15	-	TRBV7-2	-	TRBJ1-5	TGTGCCAGCAGCTTAGGCAGTCCGCGGAATCAGCCCCAGCATTTT	CASSLGSPRNQPQHF
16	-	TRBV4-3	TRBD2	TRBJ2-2	TGCGCCAGCAGCCAAGCACGAGCGGGGGGTACACCGGAGCTGTTTTTT	CASSQARAGGTPELFF
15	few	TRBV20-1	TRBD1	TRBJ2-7	TGCAGTGCTAGAGATTCGCGGACAGGGCGGTTCGAGCAGTACTTC	CSARDSRTGRFEQYF
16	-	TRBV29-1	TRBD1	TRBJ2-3	TGCAGCGTTGTTCTCCAGGGACAGGCTTTCACAGATACGCAGTATTTT	CSVVLQGQAFTDTQYF
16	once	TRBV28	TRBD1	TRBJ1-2	TGTGCCAGCAGTTCTCTTACGGGACAGGGGTACTATGGCTACACCTTC	CASSSLTGQGYYGYTF
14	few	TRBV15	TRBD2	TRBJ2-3	TGTGCCACCAGCGCGGGAGAAATAACAGATACGCAGTATTTT	CATSAGEITDTQYF
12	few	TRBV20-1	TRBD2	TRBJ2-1	TGCAGTGCTCAAGCGGGGGCAAATGAGCAGTTCTTC	CSAQAGANEQFF
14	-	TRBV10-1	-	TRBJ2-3	TGCGCCAGCGCGAGGGACTTCTCCGCAGATACGCAGTATTTT	CASARDFSADTQYF
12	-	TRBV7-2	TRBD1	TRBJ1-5	TGTGCCAGACAGGGGGGCAATCAGCCCCAGCATTTT	CARQGGNQPQHF
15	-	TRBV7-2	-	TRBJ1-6	TGTGCCAGCAGCTTAGACAGCCCTGGGAATTCACCCCTCCACTTT	CASSLDSPGNSPLHF
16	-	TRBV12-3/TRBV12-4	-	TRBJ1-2	TGTGCCAGCAGTTTTAGCCTTGACCAGTTTGACAATGGCTACACCTTC	CASSFSLDQFDNGYTF
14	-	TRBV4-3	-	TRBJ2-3	TGCGCCAGCAACCAAGGGGGGAGCACAGATACGCAGTATTTT	CASNQGGSTDTQYF
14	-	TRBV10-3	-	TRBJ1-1	TGTGCCATCAGCGTATACGGGAATTCCGCTGAAGCTTTCTTT	CAISVYGNSAEAFF
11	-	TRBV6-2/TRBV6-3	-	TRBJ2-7	TGTGCCAGCAGTTACCCGAGCGAGCAGTACTTC	CASSYPSEQYF
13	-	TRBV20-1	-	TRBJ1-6	TGCAGTGCTAGACGGCCGGGAAATTCACCCCTCCACTTT	CSARRPGNSPLHF
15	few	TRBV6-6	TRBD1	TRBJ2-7	TGTGCCAGCAGTTACGCGTCAGGGGGCTCGTACGAGCAGTACTTC	CASSYASGGSYEQYF
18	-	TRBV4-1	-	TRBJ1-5	TGCGCCAGCAGCCAAGACCGGACAGCTAATCTCGGCAATCAGCCCCAGCATTTT	CASSQDRTANLGNQPQHF
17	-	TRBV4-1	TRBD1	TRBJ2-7	TGCGCCAGCAGAAACCAGTTTGGGACAGGGAGCTCCTGCGAGCAGTACTTC	CASRNQFGTGSSCEQYF
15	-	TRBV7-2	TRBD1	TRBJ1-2	TGTGCCAGCAGCTCAGGGACAGGCCCTATCTATGGCTACACCTTC	CASSSGTGPIYGYTF
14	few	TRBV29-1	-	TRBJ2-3	TGCAGCGTAGAACTAGGGGCGCAGGGAGATACGCAGTATTTT	CSVELGAQGDTQYF
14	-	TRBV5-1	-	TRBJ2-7	TGCGCCAGCAGCCCCCCGGGGGTTACCTACGAGCAGTACTTC	CASSPPGVTYEQYF
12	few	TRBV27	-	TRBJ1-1	TGTGCCAGCAGTCGGGCAAACACTGAAGCTTTCTTT	CASSRANTEAFF
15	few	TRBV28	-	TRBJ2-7	TGTGCCAGCAGGACGGGACGGAGGAGCTCCTACGAGCAGTACTTC	CASRTGRRSSYEQYF
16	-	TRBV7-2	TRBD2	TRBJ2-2	TGTGCCAGCAGCCTGCAGACTAGCAGATCCACCGGGGAGCTGTTTTTT	CASSLQTSRSTGELFF
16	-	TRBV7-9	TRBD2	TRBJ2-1	TGTGCCAGCCCCGGCCCCCCAGCGGGGTTCTACAATGAGCAGTTCTTC	CASPGPPAGFYNEQFF
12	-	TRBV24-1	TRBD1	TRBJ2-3	TGTGCCACTATGACAGGGTGGGGTACGCAGTATTTT	CATMTGWGTQYF
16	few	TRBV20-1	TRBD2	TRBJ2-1	TGCAGTGCTAGAGCTTGGGGACTAGCGGGAGTTCGTGAGCAGTTCTTC	CSARAWGLAGVREQFF
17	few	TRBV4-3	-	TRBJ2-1	TGCGCCAGCAGCCAAGACAGGGTCTACAGCTCCTACAATGAGCAGTTCTTC	CASSQDRVYSSYNEQFF